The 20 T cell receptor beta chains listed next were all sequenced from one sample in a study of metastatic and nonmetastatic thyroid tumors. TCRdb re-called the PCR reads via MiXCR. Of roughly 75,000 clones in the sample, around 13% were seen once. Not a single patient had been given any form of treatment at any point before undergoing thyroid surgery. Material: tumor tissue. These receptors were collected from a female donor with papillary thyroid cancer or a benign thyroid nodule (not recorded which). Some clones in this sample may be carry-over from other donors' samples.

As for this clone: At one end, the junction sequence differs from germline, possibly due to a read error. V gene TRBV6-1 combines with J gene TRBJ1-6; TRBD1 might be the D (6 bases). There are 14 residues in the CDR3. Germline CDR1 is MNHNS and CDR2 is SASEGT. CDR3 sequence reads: CASGQRSYNSPLHF. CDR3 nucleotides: TGTGCCAGCGGACAGAGATCCTATAATTCACCCCTACACTTT.

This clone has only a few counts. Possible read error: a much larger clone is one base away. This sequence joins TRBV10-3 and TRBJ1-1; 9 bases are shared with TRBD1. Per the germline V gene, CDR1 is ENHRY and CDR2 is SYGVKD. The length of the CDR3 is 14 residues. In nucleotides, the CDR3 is TGTGCCATCAGTGAGGACAGGGGGAACACTGAATCTTTCTTT. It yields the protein CAISEDRGNTESFF.

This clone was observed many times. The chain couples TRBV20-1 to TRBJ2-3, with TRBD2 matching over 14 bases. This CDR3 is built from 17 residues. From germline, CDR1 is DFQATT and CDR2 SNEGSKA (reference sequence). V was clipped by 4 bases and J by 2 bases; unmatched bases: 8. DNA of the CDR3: TGCAGTGCTAAGGGACTAGCGGGAGAGAGGGCCACAGATACGCAGTATTTT. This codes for CSAKGLAGERATDTQYF.

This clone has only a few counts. The CDR3 spells CASIRGPGRRSVESPLHF. CDR3 in DNA: TGTGCCAGCATCCGTGGGCCTGGACGGCGGTCGGTGGAGTCACCCCTCCACTTT. The V call is TRBV6-6, the J call TRBJ1-6; no definite D call. V shed 7 bases and J shed 10 bases, with 29 bases lying between them. The CDR3 runs to 18 residues. Per germline, CDR1 MNHNY and CDR2 SVGAGI (reference sequence).

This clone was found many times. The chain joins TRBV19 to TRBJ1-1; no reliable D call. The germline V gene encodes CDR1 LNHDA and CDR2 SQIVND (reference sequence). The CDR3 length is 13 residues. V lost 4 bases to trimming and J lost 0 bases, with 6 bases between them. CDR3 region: CASSTGMNTEAFF. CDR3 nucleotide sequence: TGTGCCAGTAGTACAGGAATGAACACTGAAGCTTTCTTT.

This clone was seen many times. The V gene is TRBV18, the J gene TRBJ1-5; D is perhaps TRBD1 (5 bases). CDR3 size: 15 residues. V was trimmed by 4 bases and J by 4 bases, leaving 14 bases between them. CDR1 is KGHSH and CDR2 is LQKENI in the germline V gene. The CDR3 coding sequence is TGTGCCAGCTCACATGACAGAGACAGAAATCAGCCCCAGCATTTT. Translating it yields CASSHDRDRNQPQHF.

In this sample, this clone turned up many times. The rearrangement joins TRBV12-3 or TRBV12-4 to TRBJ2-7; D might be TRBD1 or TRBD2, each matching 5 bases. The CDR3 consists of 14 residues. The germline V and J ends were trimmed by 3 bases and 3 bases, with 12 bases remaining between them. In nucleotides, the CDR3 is TGTGCCAGCAGTTTGCCAGGGAGAGGCTACGAGCAGTACTTC. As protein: CASSLPGRGYEQYF.

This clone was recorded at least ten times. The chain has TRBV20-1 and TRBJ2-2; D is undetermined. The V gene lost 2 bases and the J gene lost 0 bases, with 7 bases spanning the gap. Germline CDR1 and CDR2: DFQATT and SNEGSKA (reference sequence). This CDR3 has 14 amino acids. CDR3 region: CSARLDSNTGELFF. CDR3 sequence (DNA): TGCAGTGCTAGACTCGACTCGAACACCGGGGAGCTGTTTTTT.

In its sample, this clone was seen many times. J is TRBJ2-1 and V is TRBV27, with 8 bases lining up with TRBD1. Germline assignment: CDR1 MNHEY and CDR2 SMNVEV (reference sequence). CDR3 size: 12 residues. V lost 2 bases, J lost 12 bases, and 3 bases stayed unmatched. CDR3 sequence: CASSLGQGAQFF. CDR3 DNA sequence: TGTGCCAGCAGTTTAGGACAGGGCGCGCAGTTCTTC.

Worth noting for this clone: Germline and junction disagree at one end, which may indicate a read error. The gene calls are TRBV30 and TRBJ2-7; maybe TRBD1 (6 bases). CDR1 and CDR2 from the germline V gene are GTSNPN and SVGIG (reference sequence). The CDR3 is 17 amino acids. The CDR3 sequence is CAWSGKPGHEDYYEQYF. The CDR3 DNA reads TGCGCCTGGAGTGGGAAACCGGGACACGAGGATTACTACGAGCAGTACTTC.

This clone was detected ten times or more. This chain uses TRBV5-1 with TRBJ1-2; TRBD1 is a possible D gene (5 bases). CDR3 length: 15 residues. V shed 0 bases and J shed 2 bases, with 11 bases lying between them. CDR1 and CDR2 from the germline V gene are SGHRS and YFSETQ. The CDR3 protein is CASSLVGGVNYGYTF. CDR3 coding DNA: TGCGCCAGCAGCTTGGTGGGAGGGGTGAACTATGGCTACACCTTC.

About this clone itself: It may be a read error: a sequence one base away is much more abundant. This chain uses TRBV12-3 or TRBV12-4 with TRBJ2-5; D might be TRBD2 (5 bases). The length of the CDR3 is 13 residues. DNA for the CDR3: TGTGACAGCAGCCAATTCGACGGGAAGACCCAGTACTTC. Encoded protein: CDSSQFDGKTQYF.

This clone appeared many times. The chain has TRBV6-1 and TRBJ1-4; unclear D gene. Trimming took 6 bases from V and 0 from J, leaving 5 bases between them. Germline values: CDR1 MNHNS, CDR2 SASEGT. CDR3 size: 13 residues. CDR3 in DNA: TGTGCCAGCAGGAGGGCAACTAATGAAAAACTGTTTTTT. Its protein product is CASRRATNEKLFF.

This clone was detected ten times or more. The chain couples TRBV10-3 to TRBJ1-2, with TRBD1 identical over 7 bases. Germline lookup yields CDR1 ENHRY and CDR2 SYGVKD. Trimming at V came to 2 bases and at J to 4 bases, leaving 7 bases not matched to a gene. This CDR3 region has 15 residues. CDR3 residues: CAISEGLGQIYGYTF. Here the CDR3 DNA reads TGTGCCATCAGTGAGGGATTGGGACAGATCTATGGCTACACCTTC.

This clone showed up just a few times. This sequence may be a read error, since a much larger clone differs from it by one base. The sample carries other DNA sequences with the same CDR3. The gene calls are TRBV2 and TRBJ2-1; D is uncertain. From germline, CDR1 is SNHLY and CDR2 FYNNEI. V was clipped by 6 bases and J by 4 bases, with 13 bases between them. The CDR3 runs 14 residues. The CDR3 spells CASREPTGYNEQFF. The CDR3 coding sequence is TGTGCCAGCAGGGAACCGACTGGATACAATGAGCAGTTCTTC. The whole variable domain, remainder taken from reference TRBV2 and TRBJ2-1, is EPEVTQTPSHQVTQMGQEVILRCVPISNHLYFYWYRQILGQKVEFLVSFYNNEISEKSEIFDDQFSVERPDGSNFTLKIRSTKLEDSAMYFCASREPTGYNEQFFGPGTRLTVL.

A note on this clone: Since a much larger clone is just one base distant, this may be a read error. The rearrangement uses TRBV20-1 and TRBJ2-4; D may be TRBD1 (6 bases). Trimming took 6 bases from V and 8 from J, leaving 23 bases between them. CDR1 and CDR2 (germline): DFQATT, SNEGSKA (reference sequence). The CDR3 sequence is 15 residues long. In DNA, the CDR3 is TGCAGTGCGCCACCGAGAGGAAAGGGGGTCGACATTCAGTACTTC. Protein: CSAPPRGKGVDIQYF.

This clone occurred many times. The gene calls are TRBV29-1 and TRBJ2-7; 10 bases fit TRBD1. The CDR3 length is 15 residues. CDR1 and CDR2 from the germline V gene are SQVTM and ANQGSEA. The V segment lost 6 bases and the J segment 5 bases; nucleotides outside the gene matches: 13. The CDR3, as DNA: TGCAGCGTCACCCGGTTGGGACAGGGGAGAAACGAGCAGTACTTC. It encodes CSVTRLGQGRNEQYF.

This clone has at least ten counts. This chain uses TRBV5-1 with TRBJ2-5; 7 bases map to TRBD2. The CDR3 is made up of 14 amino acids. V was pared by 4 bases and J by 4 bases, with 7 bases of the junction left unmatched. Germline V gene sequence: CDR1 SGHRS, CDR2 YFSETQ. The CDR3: CASSETSARETQYF. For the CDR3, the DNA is TGCGCCAGCAGCGAAACTAGCGCCAGAGAGACCCAGTACTTC.

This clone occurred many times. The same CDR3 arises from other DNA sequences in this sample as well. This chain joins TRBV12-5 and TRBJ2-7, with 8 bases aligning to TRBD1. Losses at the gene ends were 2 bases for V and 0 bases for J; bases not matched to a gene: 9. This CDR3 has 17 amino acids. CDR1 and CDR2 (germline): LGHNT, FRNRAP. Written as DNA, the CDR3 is TGTGCTAGTGGTTTGTCTCAGGGGGCAAGGAGCTCCTACGAGCAGTACTTC. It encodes CASGLSQGARSSYEQYF. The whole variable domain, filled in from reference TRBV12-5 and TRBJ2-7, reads DARVTQTPRHKVTEMGQEVTMRCQPILGHNTVFWYRQTMMQGLELLAYFRNRAPLDDSGMPKDRFSAEMPDATLATLKIQPSEPRDSAVYFCASGLSQGARSSYEQYFGPGTRLTVT.

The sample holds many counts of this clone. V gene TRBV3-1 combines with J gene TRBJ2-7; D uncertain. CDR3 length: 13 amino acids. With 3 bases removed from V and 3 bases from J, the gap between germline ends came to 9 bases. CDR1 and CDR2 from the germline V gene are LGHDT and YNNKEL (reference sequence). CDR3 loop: CASSQSVRYEQYF. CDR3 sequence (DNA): TGTGCCAGCAGCCAGAGTGTTCGCTACGAGCAGTACTTC.